This paragraph covers one TCR beta chain sequence. No antigen is known for it. Qualities for individual bases were not recorded, and no much larger clone is one base off. The T-cell fraction in tumor and uninvolved lung tissue was obtained from TCR sequencing using the immunoSEQ assay. The published analysis was carried out like this. For survival analysis, patients were divided into high (upper tertile) and low (lower two tertiles) T-cell fraction groups, which were compared by log-rank test. A signed-rank test was used to test differences in T-cell fraction between paired tumor and uninvolved lung samples. The table was pulled from immuneACCESS by TCRdb, which kept in-frame rearrangements only. Such tables lose some clones; where checked, under half of the loss comes from unresolved V genes, and the rest has no known cause. V, J and clone size derive from that table, while D and trimming were established from the DNA sequence. The table for this sample lists nearly 9,500 clones; 70% to 85% of them were counted only once. About 6.9% of the sample is taken by the ten largest.

Patient enrollment in ICON started in early 2016, and the final patient was enrolled in the second half of 2018. In a subcohort of 76 patients, fresh tumor and matched uninvolved tissue were collected for in-depth immune analyses, with TCR sequencing among those analyses. No cell sorting was done, and TCR sequencing was instead run on DNA isolated from bulk tissue. The CDR3 runs 14 amino acids, cysteine and phenylalanine included. Only CDR3 DNA is held: 42 bases, read in frame from base 1. In the germline V gene, CDR1 corresponds to MNHNS and CDR2 to SASEGT. Trimming removed 4 bases from V and 4 bases from J; the gene matches leave 3 bases unexplained. The data derive from a study of tumor-infiltrating lymphocytes in localized non-small cell lung cancer (dated by TCRdb to the early 2020s). In the study overall: Several histologies were represented in the cohort, which also included both smokers and never-smokers as well as patients whose samples were collected after neoadjuvant chemotherapy. The overall ICON cohort was composed of around 150 surgical patients with localized non-small cell lung cancer whose tumors were resected. Each patient provided resected tumor tissue plus uninvolved lung tissue from the same patient, with the uninvolved lung tissue described as non-adjacent to the tumor. A total of 55 patients were part of the paired comparison of immunoSEQ T-cell fraction between tumor and uninvolved lung. Alongside flow cytometry, multiplex immunofluorescence, RNA-seq, exome sequencing and proteomics, TCR sequencing was applied to the same patients as one of several integrated assays.

Findings and caveats that apply to the study as a whole: Because different pieces of the same tissue were used for different assays, technical variation could not be separated from intratumor heterogeneity. The TCR-derived T-cell fraction showed no difference between the flow cytometry-defined immunotypes IM1 (good prognosis) and IM2 (poor prognosis). TCRbeta sequencing supported higher T cell infiltration in tumors than in uninvolved lung tissue, consistent with immunofluorescence CD3 counts. Assay coverage varied across patients depending on available tissue quantity, so only a subset of the cohort had TCR sequencing.

The source of this sequence is a human donor with non-small cell lung cancer. The sequencing sample was made of uninvolved lung tissue not adjacent to the tumor. Here the chain combines TRBV6-1 and TRBJ2-3; 9 junctional bases match TRBD1. For the CDR3, the sequence is CASSATGGPDTQYF. DNA sequence: TGTGCCAGCAGTGCTACAGGGGGCCCAGATACGCAGTATTTT.